Here is one TCR beta chain with its context. The V end lost 5 bases, the J end lost 2 bases, and 9 bases lay between the germline ends. The germline V gene has CDR1 SGHRS and CDR2 YFSETQ. The CDR3 covers 13 residues. This sample is drawn from a study of cytotoxic CD8 clonotypes in ibrutinib-treated CLL. The repertoire was sequenced with immunoSEQ multiplex PCR; TCRdb's copy has only in-frame clones and lacks some. The sample yields approximately 57,000 clones, 55% to 65% seen once. The sample was PBMCs, taken after 24 months of ibrutinib treatment. The source of this sequence is a human donor with chronic lymphocytic leukemia. V and J are TRBV5-1 and TRBJ2-3; D is perhaps TRBD1 or TRBD2 (5 bases each). As DNA, the CDR3 is TGCGCCAGCAGAGCAGGGACCACAGATACGCAGTATTTT. Translated: CASRAGTTDTQYF.